This T cell receptor (beta chain) was documented in a study of T cell repertoires in cytomegalovirus infection. Study-wide background: In the study, CMV epitopes included recently identified HLA-C-restricted and well-studied HLA-B-restricted ones. It can be stated that public TCR beta signatures indicated CMV infection as well as a matching HLA type. General study results and limits: The response measured ex vivo was dominated by TCR beta clonotypes (HLA-C-restricted and CMV-specific). Of the TCR beta families, the public ones yielded a cumulative frequency that identified carriers of CMV plus the relevant HLA.

This clonotype was seen only a few times. Its target is not known. The V end lost 5 bases, the J end lost 9 bases, and 11 bases lay between the germline ends. Per germline, CDR1 MNHEY and CDR2 SVGEGT. The CDR3 has 12 residues. TCRdb ran MiXCR on the reads and lists one entry per CDR3 protein. The sample holds 380,000 or so distinct CDR3 sequences, 34% seen once. The rearrangement uses TRBV6-2 or TRBV6-3 and TRBJ2-1; D remains ambiguous. The sequence came from a human donor in good health (CMV status not recorded). Some clones in this sample may be carry-over from other donors' samples. Sample: cultured PBMCs, taken from culture after CMV antigen stimulation. The CDR3 coding sequence is TGTGCCAGCAGTCCTCTCACCGCTGAGCAGTTCTTC. It codes for CASSPLTAEQFF.